These 31 T cell receptor beta chains share one sample of origin, sequenced in a study of blood T cell repertoires in COVID-19. Only in-frame clones appear in the TCRdb table, and some are missing; sequencing was by immunoSEQ multiplex PCR. The sample yields under 200,000 clones, around 87% seen once. The sequenced sample was peripheral blood. These receptors came from a man aged 18 to 30 with active or convalescent COVID-19.

This clone was detected once. The rearrangement joins TRBV5-4 to TRBJ1-6; 11 bases line up with TRBD1. Trimming at V came to 4 bases and at J to 8 bases, leaving 5 bases not matched to a gene. CDR1 and CDR2 from the germline V gene are SGHNT and YYREEE (reference sequence). The CDR3 covers 15 residues. The CDR3 coding sequence is TGTGCCAGCAGCAGACCGGGACAGGGGGATTCACCCCTCCACTTT. Translating it yields CASSRPGQGDSPLHF.

In DNA, the CDR3 is TGTGCCATCAGGGGGACAGCTGGTAACACTGAAGCTTTCTTT. It yields the protein CAIRGTAGNTEAFF. The V and J genes are TRBV10-3 and TRBJ1-1; TRBD1 matches at 7 bases. The CDR3 covers 14 residues. The V gene end was trimmed by 6 bases and the J gene end by 2 bases; junction bases not matched to a gene: 6. CDR1 and CDR2 (germline): ENHRY, SYGVKD.

J is TRBJ2-1 and V is TRBV25-1, with a weak D call TRBD1 (5 bases). The germline V gene encodes CDR1 MGHDK and CDR2 SYGVNS. CDR3 length: 16 amino acids. V gave up 4 bases and J gave up 0 bases, with 13 bases separating them. This chain's CDR3 is CASSGTGRSSYNEQFF. CDR3 DNA sequence: TGTGCCAGCAGTGGAACAGGCAGGAGCTCCTACAATGAGCAGTTCTTC. Based on the CDR3 plus reference TRBV25-1 and TRBJ2-1, the full variable domain is EADIYQTPRYLVIGTGKKITLECSQTMGHDKMYWYQQDPGMELHLIHYSYGVNSTEKGDLSSESTVSRIRTEHFPLTLESARPSHTSQYLCASSGTGRSSYNEQFFGPGTRLTVL.

This chain joins TRBV4-2 and TRBJ2-3; 10 bases line up with TRBD2. The CDR3 is 16 residues long. The trim removed 0 bases at V and 1 base at J, leaving 1 base unmatched. Germline V lookup: CDR1 LGHNA, CDR2 YNFKEQ. CDR3: CASSQDLAGGTDTQYF. CDR3 DNA sequence: TGTGCCAGCAGCCAAGATCTAGCGGGGGGCACAGATACGCAGTATTTT.

The chain has TRBV5-1 and TRBJ1-2; possibly TRBD1 for D (6 bases). Germline V gives CDR1 SGHRS, CDR2 YFSETQ. This CDR3 spans 12 amino acids. Trimming took 6 bases from V and 6 from J, leaving 12 bases between them. CDR3 region: CASTGQGHGYTF. Written as DNA, the CDR3 is TGCGCCAGCACTGGGCAGGGGCATGGCTACACCTTC.

The V and J genes are TRBV13 and TRBJ1-1; 7 bases line up with TRBD1. The CDR3 runs 15 residues. The ends lost 5 bases at V and 0 bases at J; junction bases unmatched: 6. From germline, CDR1 is PRHDT and CDR2 FYEKMQ (reference sequence). DNA of the CDR3: TGTGCCAGCAGCGAACGACAGGGACTGAACACTGAAGCTTTCTTT. Translated: CASSERQGLNTEAFF.

This clone turned up a few times. The rearrangement links TRBV6-2 or TRBV6-3 to TRBJ2-1; 11 bases line up with TRBD2. This CDR3 region has 15 residues. The V segment lost 6 bases and the J segment 9 bases; nucleotides outside the gene matches: 10. CDR1 MNHEY and CDR2 SVGEGT come from the germline V gene. The CDR3 sequence is CASSPVAGGPGEQFF. DNA of the CDR3: TGTGCCAGCAGCCCCGTAGCGGGAGGGCCTGGTGAGCAGTTCTTC.

The chain combines TRBV7-9 with TRBJ1-2; D gene uncertain. The CDR3 contains 14 residues. V gave up 1 base and J gave up 10 bases, with 16 bases separating them. CDR1 is SEHNR, CDR2 FQNEAQ, per germline (reference sequence). Here the CDR3 reads CASSLGRGSPVYTF. CDR3 nucleotides: TGTGCCAGCAGCTTAGGTCGGGGTTCTCCGGTCTACACCTTC.

The V call is TRBV9, the J call TRBJ2-7; 8 nucleotides agree with TRBD2. The trim removed 0 bases at V and 6 bases at J, leaving 11 bases unmatched. Germline V gives CDR1 SGDLS, CDR2 YYNGEE. The CDR3 sequence is 16 residues long. This chain's CDR3 is CASSVEAGVTEGEQYF. In nucleotides, the CDR3 is TGTGCCAGCAGCGTAGAAGCGGGAGTGACAGAGGGCGAGCAGTACTTC. Using reference TRBV9 and TRBJ2-7 for the parts outside the CDR3, the full variable domain is DSGVTQTPKHLITATGQRVTLRCSPRSGDLSVYWYQQSLDQGLQFLIQYYNGEERAKGNILERFSAQQFPDLHSELNLSSLELGDSALYFCASSVEAGVTEGEQYFGPGTRLTVT.

The chain recombines TRBV7-9 with TRBJ2-3; 8 bases agree with TRBD2. Trimming cost V 3 bases and J 3 bases; bases outside gene matches: 5. CDR3 length: 15 amino acids. Per germline, CDR1 SEHNR and CDR2 FQNEAQ (reference sequence). In DNA form, the CDR3 reads TGTGCCAGCAGCTTTGGCGGGAGGTGGACAGATACGCAGTATTTT. It is translated as CASSFGGRWTDTQYF.

The chain is built from TRBV30 and TRBJ2-7, with 7 bases lining up with TRBD1. The V and J ends lost 3 bases and 1 base, in that order; junction bases with no gene match: 6. The CDR3 loop spans 14 amino acids. Germline CDR1 is GTSNPN and CDR2 is SVGIG (reference sequence). This CDR3 reads CAWRRRQGSYEQYV. DNA for the CDR3: TGTGCCTGGAGGCGGAGACAGGGATCCTACGAGCAGTACGTC.

CDR3 loop: CASSLDRGTAFF. The CDR3 DNA sequence: TGTGCCAGCAGCCTGGACAGGGGGACGGCTTTCTTT. The genes are TRBV7-2 and TRBJ1-1; 10 nucleotides agree with TRBD1. The J segment lost 11 bases and the V segment lost 5 bases, leaving 5 bases of the junction unmatched. Germline CDR1 reads SGHTA; CDR2 reads FQGNSA. The CDR3 runs to 12 residues.

Details on this clone: The sample has other DNA sequences that encode this CDR3 too. The V gene is TRBV5-1, the J gene TRBJ2-1; D gene uncertain. Germline V gives CDR1 SGHRS, CDR2 YFSETQ. V shed 0 bases and J shed 3 bases, with 4 bases lying between them. The CDR3 runs 13 residues. CDR3 in amino acids: CASSLGGYNEQFF. CDR3 coding DNA: TGCGCCAGCAGCTTGGGCGGCTACAATGAGCAGTTCTTC.

The chain employs TRBV5-5 and TRBJ2-3; TRBD1 aligns across 7 bases. Per the germline V gene, CDR1 is SGHKS and CDR2 is YYEKEE (reference sequence). The V gene end was trimmed by 3 bases and the J gene end by 1 base; junction bases not matched to a gene: 17. The CDR3 spans 19 residues. This CDR3 is CASSSKDAEDRRRTDTQYF. The CDR3 nucleotides read TGTGCCAGCAGCTCGAAGGACGCGGAGGACAGGAGGCGCACAGATACGCAGTATTTT.

V is TRBV6-5 and J is TRBJ2-3; perhaps TRBD1 as D (5 bases). The ends were cut back, 0 bases at V and 1 base at J, with 8 bases in the middle. Per the germline V gene, CDR1 is MNHEY and CDR2 is SVGAGI. The CDR3 length is 15 residues. CDR3 in DNA: TGTGCCAGCAGTTACTCTTTGGGGCGCACAGATACGCAGTATTTT. It specifies CASSYSLGRTDTQYF.

The chain recombines TRBV27 with TRBJ1-2; D remains ambiguous. Germline lookup yields CDR1 MNHEY and CDR2 SMNVEV (reference sequence). V was trimmed by 5 bases and J by 6 bases, leaving 13 bases between them. The CDR3 is 13 amino acids. This CDR3 reads CASSTLASDGYTF. The CDR3 DNA is TGTGCCAGCAGTACTCTAGCGTCGGATGGCTACACCTTC.

The V gene is TRBV7-2, the J gene TRBJ1-2; 8 nucleotides match TRBD1. CDR3 length: 15 amino acids. CDR1 is SGHTA, CDR2 FQGNSA, per germline. The V segment lost 5 bases and the J segment 8 bases; nucleotides outside the gene matches: 13. This CDR3 reads CASSPGQGGILGYTF. CDR3 DNA: TGTGCCAGCAGCCCCGGACAGGGAGGAATCTTAGGCTACACCTTC.

The rearrangement links TRBV6-4 to TRBJ1-2; possible D gene TRBD1, 5 bases. Trimming took off 4 bases at V and 0 bases at J, with 15 bases between the two ends. This CDR3 comprises 16 residues. CDR1 is MRHNA and CDR2 is SNTAGT in the germline V gene. The CDR3 spells CASSGGRSTPNYGYTF. The CDR3 DNA follows: TGTGCCAGCAGTGGGGGCCGATCGACCCCTAACTATGGCTACACCTTC.

The rearrangement uses TRBV24-1 and TRBJ2-5; no clear D. V lost 5 bases and J lost 5, with 8 bases in between. This CDR3 region has 12 residues. Germline values: CDR1 KGHDR, CDR2 SFDVKD. CDR3: CATSAPGETQYF. The CDR3 DNA reads as TGTGCCACCAGTGCCCCCGGGGAGACCCAGTACTTC.

The rearrangement links TRBV4-3 to TRBJ2-1; 12 positions match TRBD2. Germline-derived CDR1 and CDR2 are LGHNA and YSLEER. V lost 4 bases to trimming and J lost 5 bases; unmatched junction nucleotides: 3. The CDR3 is 15 amino acids. The CDR3 coding sequence is TGCGCCAGCAGCCGTCGACTAGCGGGGGACAATGAGCAGTTCTTC. Protein: CASSRRLAGDNEQFF.

The chain employs TRBV5-4 and TRBJ2-5, with 8 nucleotides matching TRBD1. The trim removed 4 bases at V and 2 bases at J, leaving 4 bases unmatched. The V gene's germline CDR1 is SGHNT and CDR2 YYREEE (reference sequence). This CDR3 comprises 14 residues. Written as DNA, the CDR3 is TGTGCCAGCAGCATCGGACAGGGACAAGAGACCCAGTACTTC. This translates into CASSIGQGQETQYF.

This chain links TRBV6-5 with TRBJ2-3, with 11 positions matching TRBD1. CDR3 length: 15 residues. Germline V gene sequence: CDR1 MNHEY, CDR2 SVGAGI. Trimming took 5 bases from V and 2 from J; bases not matched to a gene: 3. CDR3 DNA sequence: TGTGCCAGCAGTCGGGACAGGGGGATCACAGATACGCAGTATTTT. As protein: CASSRDRGITDTQYF.

The chain uses TRBV21-1 and TRBJ2-7; no check of the table's D call, TRBD1, against the DNA was made. TRBV21-1 is a pseudogene. This CDR3 has 13 amino acids. CDR3 in amino acids: CASTQDSTYEQYV. CDR3 bases: TGTGCCAGCACCCAAGACAGCACCTACGAGCAGTACGTC.

The CDR3 here is CASRYRGNEKLFF. The CDR3 region has the DNA TGTGCCAGCAGGTACAGGGGTAATGAAAAACTGTTTTTT. This chain uses TRBV2 with TRBJ1-4, with 7 bases identical to TRBD1. The CDR3 is 13 residues long. V shed 6 bases and J 4 bases; nucleotides not matched to a gene: 2. Germline V CDR1 and CDR2: SNHLY, FYNNEI.

This sequence joins TRBV24-1 and TRBJ2-7; TRBD2 matches at 13 bases. The germline V gene encodes CDR1 KGHDR and CDR2 SFDVKD. The CDR3 is made up of 16 amino acids. V was pared by 4 bases and J by 4 bases, with 6 bases of the junction left unmatched. The CDR3 DNA reads as TGTGCCACCAGTGACCCAACTAGCGGGAGGGGGTACGAGCAGTACTTC. Translation: CATSDPTSGRGYEQYF.

This sequence joins TRBV2 and TRBJ1-2; tentative D call: TRBD1 (5 bases). Germline V gene lookup returns CDR1 SNHLY and CDR2 FYNNEI. The V and J ends lost 6 bases and 4 bases respectively, with 15 bases between them. CDR3 length: 14 amino acids. CDR3 coding DNA: TGTGCCAGCAGCCTCGCAGGGTTTCCCTATGGCTACACCTTC. It translates to CASSLAGFPYGYTF. Using reference TRBV2 and TRBJ1-2 for the parts outside the CDR3, the full variable domain is EPEVTQTPSHQVTQMGQEVILRCVPISNHLYFYWYRQILGQKVEFLVSFYNNEISEKSEIFDDQFSVERPDGSNFTLKIRSTKLEDSAMYFCASSLAGFPYGYTFGSGTRLTVV.

This chain links TRBV6-5 with TRBJ2-3, with 10 bases that match TRBD2. Unmatched junction bases numbered 3, after V lost 3 bases and J lost 3 bases. The CDR3 extends over 15 amino acids. Per the germline V gene, CDR1 is MNHEY and CDR2 is SVGAGI. The CDR3 DNA reads as TGTGCCAGCAGTTATCTAGCGGGGGATACAGATACGCAGTATTTT. Protein product: CASSYLAGDTDTQYF.

The J gene is TRBJ1-1, the V gene TRBV19, with D unclear. CDR1 LNHDA and CDR2 SQIVND come from the germline V gene (reference sequence). The ends were cut back, 7 bases at V and 1 base at J, with 16 bases in the middle. This CDR3 comprises 15 residues. CDR3 sequence reads: CASKEAEIANTEAFF. The CDR3 DNA follows: TGTGCCAGTAAAGAGGCAGAAATAGCGAACACTGAAGCTTTCTTT.

This chain links TRBV5-5 with TRBJ2-7; D is possibly TRBD1 (6 bases). The V end was cut by 0 bases, the J end by 0 bases, with 10 bases between. From germline, CDR1 is SGHKS and CDR2 YYEKEE (reference sequence). The CDR3 sequence is 15 residues long. As DNA, the CDR3 is TGTGCCAGCAGCTTGGCTGCGGACAGCTCCTACGAGCAGTACGTC. This codes for CASSLAADSSYEQYV.

This sequence joins TRBV7-2 and TRBJ2-1, with TRBD1 as a possible D gene (5 bases). Trimming took off 3 bases at V and 0 bases at J, with 9 bases between the two ends. This CDR3 is 15 amino acids long. Germline CDR1 reads SGHTA; CDR2 reads FQGNSA. The CDR3 coding sequence is TGTGCCAGCAGCTTTTACCAGGGCTCCTACAATGAGCAGTTCTTC. This codes for CASSFYQGSYNEQFF.

The chain joins TRBV4-1 to TRBJ2-1; TRBD1 matches 7 bases. The ends lost 0 bases at V and 3 bases at J; junction bases unmatched: 2. The CDR3 consists of 15 residues. Per the germline V gene, CDR1 is MGHRA and CDR2 is YSYEKL. The CDR3 DNA reads as TGCGCCAGCAGCCAAGACAGGGGGTACTACAATGAGCAGTTCTTC. Translation gives CASSQDRGYYNEQFF.